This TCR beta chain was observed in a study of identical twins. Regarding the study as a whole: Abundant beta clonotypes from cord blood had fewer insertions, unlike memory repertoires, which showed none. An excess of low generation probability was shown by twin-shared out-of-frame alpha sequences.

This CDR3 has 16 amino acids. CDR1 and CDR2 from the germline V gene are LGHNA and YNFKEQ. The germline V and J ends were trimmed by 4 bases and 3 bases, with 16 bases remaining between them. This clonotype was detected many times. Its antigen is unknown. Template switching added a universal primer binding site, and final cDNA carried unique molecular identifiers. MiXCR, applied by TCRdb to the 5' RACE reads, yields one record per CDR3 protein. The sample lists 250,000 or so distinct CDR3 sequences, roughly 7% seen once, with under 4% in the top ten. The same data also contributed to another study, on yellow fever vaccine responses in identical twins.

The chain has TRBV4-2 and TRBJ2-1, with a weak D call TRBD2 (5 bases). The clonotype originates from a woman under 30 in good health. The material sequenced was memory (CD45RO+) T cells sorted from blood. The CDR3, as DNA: TGTGCCAGCAGCCGAGAGCGGACCATCAACTACAATGAGCAGTTCTTC. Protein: CASSRERTINYNEQFF.